This T cell receptor beta chain was captured in a study of cytomegalovirus exposure and HLA in healthy donors. Study-wide background: An earlier analysis found some 120 million unique TCR beta sequences from about 190 million T cells.

The V gene's germline CDR1 is SNHLY and CDR2 FYNNEI. The ends were cut back, 2 bases at V and 8 bases at J, with 16 bases in the middle. The CDR3 is 15 residues long. Notes on the study in general: Sequencing likely caused a cluster of highly shared sequence variants. Later analysis showed most CMV-associated TCR beta chains appearing HLA-restricted. Previously analyzed data showed that most TCR beta V segments were productive at a frequency of about 87% or about 30%.

Primers: 60 Vbeta forward and 13 Jbeta reverse. The method was immunoSEQ multiplex PCR; TCRdb's version includes in-frame clones alone and lacks a portion of them. The sample records fewer than 140,000 clones, approximately 80% being singletons. As concerns this clone: Its antigen remains unknown.

The origin of this receptor is a man aged 55 to 70 in good health and CMV-seronegative. The rearrangement uses TRBV2 and TRBJ2-1; tentatively, D is TRBD1 (5 bases). The sequenced sample was PBMCs. The CDR3 region is CASSERAGSFDEQFF. The CDR3 DNA reads TGTGCCAGCAGTGAAAGGGCAGGGTCTTTCGATGAGCAGTTCTTC.